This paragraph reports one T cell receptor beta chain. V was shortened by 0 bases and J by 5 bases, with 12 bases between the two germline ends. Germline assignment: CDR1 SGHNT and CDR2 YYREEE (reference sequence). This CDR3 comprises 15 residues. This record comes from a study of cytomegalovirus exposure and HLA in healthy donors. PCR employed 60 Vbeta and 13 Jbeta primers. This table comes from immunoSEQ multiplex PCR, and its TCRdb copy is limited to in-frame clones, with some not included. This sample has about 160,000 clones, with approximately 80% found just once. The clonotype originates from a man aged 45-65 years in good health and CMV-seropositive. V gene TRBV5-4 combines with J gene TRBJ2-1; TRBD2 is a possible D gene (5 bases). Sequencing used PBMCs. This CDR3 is CASSLAVLGDNEQFF. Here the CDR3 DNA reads TGTGCCAGCAGCTTGGCCGTACTCGGGGACAATGAGCAGTTCTTC.